This T cell receptor (beta chain) was identified during a study of blood T cell repertoires in COVID-19 (dated by TCRdb to the early 2020s). With respect to the entire study: The collaborator samples originated in the United States, Italy and Spain and spanned the acute and convalescent phases of COVID-19. The prospective study material was composed of cDNA or gDNA derived from T cells, B-cell-depleted T cells, or PBMCs. Subjects who had been exposed to COVID-19, were actively infected with it, or had recovered from it provided the deeply sampled blood TCRbeta repertoires that made up the dataset. A freely available public database, intended as a resource for researchers studying the immune response to SARS-CoV-2, is where the repertoires were released. Samples were obtained from the ongoing ImmuneRACE study (first 160 participants) and from 950 to 1,500 subjects provided by 6 global collaborators. The sample metadata nearly always contained a de-identified subject ID, COVID-19 status, age in years and sex. Where available, HLA class I and class II types were taken from metadata supplied by the sample provider and were not determined by assay-based typing. Points the paper makes about the study in general: How much clinical and demographic metadata was included differed by source and by participant, and the metadata was provided uncurated.

Notes on this clone: Its binding antigen is unknown. It has no much larger one-base neighbor in the sample; base qualities were not kept.

CDR1 and CDR2, looked up from the germline V gene, are MNHEY and SVGAGI. The CDR3, cysteine through phenylalanine, is 14 amino acids long. CDR3 DNA only is kept here, 42 bases in frame from base 1. The junction carries 17 bases between V and J, which are trimmed by 8 bases and 3 bases respectively. TCRbeta CDR3 regions were amplified from genomic DNA using the immunoSEQ Assay, a bias-controlled multiplex PCR. As for how the authors treated the data: Within the assay, amplification of reference gene primers was used to estimate how many nucleated cells each sample contained. To quantify the absolute abundance of each unique TCRbeta CDR3 rearrangement, sequence reads were collapsed and filtered. For each sample, productive Simpson clonality was calculated as the square root of Simpson's diversity index across productive rearrangements. Not all clones reach the TCRdb copy of this immuneACCESS table, which keeps in-frame sequences only. Checked studies attribute under half of the gap to unresolved V genes and leave the rest unexplained. V, J and clone size reflect that table, while D and trimming were determined from the DNA. Counted in this sample were hundreds of thousands of clones; roughly nine tenths of them appeared once. Clones ranked in the top ten supply 0.9% to 1.1% of the sample.

Enrolling through a virtual design, the prospective study's participants ranged in age from roughly 18 to 100 years and lived across 20 to 25 United States geographic areas. In the prospective study, participants were assigned to cohorts based on the clinical history participants reported in a screening survey and a study questionnaire. ImmuneRACE Cohort 3 recovered participants were defined by two consecutive negative NP/OP PCR tests, healthcare professional clearance, or symptom resolution. Each participant in the prospective study had whole blood, serum and a nasopharyngeal or oropharyngeal swab collected by mobile phlebotomists. Prospective study participants could optionally give additional blood draws and questionnaires over an approximately two-month period. Blood samples from the prospective study were shipped frozen or at room temperature prior to DNA extraction.

This sequence uses TRBV6-5 and TRBJ2-7; no D gene call is confident. This TCR derives from a man younger than 35 who had recovered from COVID-19. Sequencing used PBMCs or T cells enriched from blood (not recorded which). The nucleotide sequence reads as follows: TGTGCCAGCTCCCAGGCCACCCGAGTCTACGAGCAGTACTTC. It encodes CASSQATRVYEQYF.